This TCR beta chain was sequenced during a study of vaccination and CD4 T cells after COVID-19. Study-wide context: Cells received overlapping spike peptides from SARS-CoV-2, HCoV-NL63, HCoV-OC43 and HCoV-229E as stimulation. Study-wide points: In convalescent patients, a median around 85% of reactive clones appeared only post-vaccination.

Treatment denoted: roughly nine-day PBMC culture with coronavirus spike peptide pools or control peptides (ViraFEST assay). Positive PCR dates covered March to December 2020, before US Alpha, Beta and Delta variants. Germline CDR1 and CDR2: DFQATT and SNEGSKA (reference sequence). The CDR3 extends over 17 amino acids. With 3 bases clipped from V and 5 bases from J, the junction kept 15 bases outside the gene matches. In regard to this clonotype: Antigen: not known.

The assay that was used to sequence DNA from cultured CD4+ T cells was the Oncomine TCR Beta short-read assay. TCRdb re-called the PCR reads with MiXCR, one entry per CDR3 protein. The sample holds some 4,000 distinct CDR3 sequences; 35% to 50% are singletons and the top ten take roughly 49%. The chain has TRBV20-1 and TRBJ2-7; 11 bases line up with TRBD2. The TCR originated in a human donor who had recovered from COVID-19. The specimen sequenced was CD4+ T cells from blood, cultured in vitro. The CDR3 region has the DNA TGCAGTGCTAGGGGGTGGGATGTAGCGGGAGGGAAGGACGAGCAGTACTTC. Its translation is CSARGWDVAGGKDEQYF.